This TCR beta chain was found in a study of PD-1 blockade in classical Hodgkin lymphoma. V trimming: 1 base; J trimming: 8 bases; junction bases outside the gene matches: 5. The V gene's germline CDR1 is MNHNS and CDR2 SASEGT. CDR3 length equals 14 residues. Profiled with immunoSEQ multiplex PCR; TCRdb holds only in-frame clones, not every one. The data hold tens of thousands of clones, with more than 70% observed a single time. The time point was: cycle 4 day 1 (C4D1), after more than 5 weeks of nivolumab. Autologous stem cell transplantation was followed by relapse in every patient, and brentuximab vedotin exposure varied.

This clonotype was sampled from a human donor with classical Hodgkin lymphoma. The material was peripheral blood mononuclear cells (PBMCs), obtained before the fourth cycle of nivolumab. The chain links TRBV6-1 to TRBJ2-1; 7 positions agree with TRBD1. For the CDR3, the DNA is TGTGCCAGCAGTGAAGGACAGGGTAGTGATGAGCAGTTCTTC. Protein product: CASSEGQGSDEQFF.